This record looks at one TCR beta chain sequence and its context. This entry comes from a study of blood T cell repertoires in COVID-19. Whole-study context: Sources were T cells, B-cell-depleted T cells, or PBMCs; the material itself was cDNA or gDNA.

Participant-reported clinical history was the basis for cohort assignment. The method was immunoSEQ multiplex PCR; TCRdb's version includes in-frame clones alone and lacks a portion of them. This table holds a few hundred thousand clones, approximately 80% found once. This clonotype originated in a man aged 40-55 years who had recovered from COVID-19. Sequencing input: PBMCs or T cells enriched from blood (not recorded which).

The CDR3 region has the DNA TGTGCCAGTAGGGGGGACAGCCCCTATGGCTACACCTTC. It specifies CASRGDSPYGYTF. The chain joins TRBV19 to TRBJ1-2, with 7 positions matching TRBD1. Germline V gives CDR1 LNHDA, CDR2 SQIVND (reference sequence). The CDR3 length is 13 residues. The V and J ends lost 6 bases and 4 bases, in that order; junction bases with no gene match: 5.